A selection of T cell receptor beta chains follows, all from one sample in a study of OX40 agonist ivuxolimab in advanced cancers. Generated by immunoSEQ multiplex PCR, the TCRdb table keeps only in-frame clones and is missing some. The sample has 130,000 or so clones, around 93% seen once; the top ten hold approximately 0.15%. Specimen: CD4+ or CD8+ T cells sorted from blood, collected in a trial of the OX40 agonist ivuxolimab. The receptors stem from an adult with an advanced solid tumor such as melanoma, head and neck, liver or kidney cancer. Each CDR3 is given without its conserved first and last residue.

j_call | v_call | cdr3_aa
TRBJ2-5 | TRBV18 | ASSPRTSELQETQY
TRBJ2-5 | TRBV27 | ASGRTEETQY
TRBJ1-2 | TRBV5-5 | ASRASTNYGYT
TRBJ2-2 | TRBV29-1 | SVVRTGTTGELF
TRBJ1-1 | TRBV27 | ASSLYGSSWGNTEAF
TRBJ1-4 | TRBV27 | ASSLLGDGKLF
TRBJ1-1 | TRBV15 | ATSRDPQGAEAF
TRBJ2-5 | TRBV11-2 | ASSLLGTVETQY
TRBJ1-1 | TRBV15 | ATSRSRRTGGTEAF
TRBJ2-2 | TRBV19 | ASRQRETNTGELF
TRBJ1-5 | TRBV10-3 | AISESAASDQPQH
TRBJ2-1 | TRBV18 | ASSLSGGNYNEQF
TRBJ1-1 | TRBV5-4 | ASREGTETEAF
TRBJ2-7 | TRBV6-5 | ASSFRDSSYEQY
TRBJ2-3 | TRBV7-2 | ASSPAPGRQNTQY
TRBJ1-2 | TRBV28 | ASRLTDRGANYGYT
TRBJ2-3 | TRBV5-5 | ASSLGTAPGTDTQY
TRBJ2-2 | TRBV18 | ASSPPGPYTGELF
TRBJ2-1 | TRBV7-9 | ASSSVTLGDYNEQF
TRBJ2-5 | TRBV5-6 | ASSLAGEGNQETQY
TRBJ1-4 | TRBV6-5 | ASSRVATNEKLF
TRBJ1-5 | TRBV2 | ASSFRQPYSNQPQH
TRBJ2-7 | TRBV6-6 | ASTSGAGSYEQY
TRBJ2-7 | TRBV18 | ASSPLSGRTGEQY
TRBJ2-1 | TRBV9 | ASSRDNEQF
TRBJ1-2 | TRBV5-1 | ASSLVSQGGGYT
TRBJ2-5 | TRBV18 | ASSPPSFVDSLAQY
TRBJ1-3 | TRBV29-1 | SAGQGAGNTIY
TRBJ1-2 | TRBV6-1 | ASTGGNRGYT
TRBJ2-7 | TRBV27 | ASSEVGVGGEQY
TRBJ1-1 | TRBV18 | ASSLRVAAGQRTEAF
TRBJ2-1 | TRBV5-1 | ASSPTSGGYNEQF
TRBJ2-2 | TRBV2 | ASRWGEYTGELF
TRBJ2-7 | TRBV6-5 | ASSDRGGYEQY
TRBJ1-1 | TRBV5-4 | ASRGTRTGLNTEAF
TRBJ2-5 | TRBV7-2 | ASSLLAGGLETQY
TRBJ2-3 | TRBV15 | ATSRGQRPDTQY
TRBJ1-5 | TRBV28 | ASSFLKTGDGRGDQPQH
TRBJ2-4 | TRBV4-1 | ASRKQGLAKNIQY
TRBJ2-7 | TRBV7-2 | ASSKRTGISYEQY
TRBJ1-6 | TRBV28 | ASRSDRANSPLH
TRBJ2-1 | TRBV19 | ASSLVDEQF
TRBJ1-5 | TRBV4-1 | ASSQDPTGGSNQPQH
TRBJ2-6 | TRBV7-8 | ASSLVVGPGANVLT
TRBJ2-6 | TRBV6-5 | ASSYGANVLT
TRBJ1-2 | TRBV18 | ASSPSVGDGYT
TRBJ2-7 | TRBV6-5 | ASSYRRGGYEQY
TRBJ2-1 | TRBV11-2 | ASSLFRSHNEQF
TRBJ1-1 | TRBV30 | AWTSTEAF
TRBJ2-3 | TRBV15 | ATSRGGFRSTDTQY
TRBJ2-3 | TRBV19 | ASSLLVGRVKSSSTDTQY
TRBJ2-5 | TRBV28 | ASRLTALRETQY
TRBJ2-3 | TRBV4-3 | ASSLRATDTQY
TRBJ2-3 | TRBV5-6 | ASSLLDTQY
TRBJ2-5 | TRBV7-8 | ASSLIRLTETQY